The source of this T cell receptor (beta chain) is a study of cytomegalovirus exposure and HLA in healthy donors (dated by TCRdb to between 2016 and 2019). Describing the broader study: According to an earlier analysis of 587 of the donors, some 180 million T cells yielded 117 million unique TCR beta sequences and less than 300 Gb of sequence data. An early release covering about 600 HLA-typed donors comprised approximately 300 gigabases of sequencing data and some 79 million unique TCR sequences. Of the 398 genotyped donors, around 81% fell in the genetic ancestry cluster associated with self-reported Caucasian donors. The study aimed to test whether cataloging public T cell receptors could reveal signatures of past pathogen exposure. The study profiled the T cell repertoires of about 720 subjects by immunosequencing and related them to cytomegalovirus serostatus. In addition to the first cohort of roughly 670 subjects, a separate validation cohort of around 110 different subjects was used. The study combined high-throughput TCR immunosequencing, statistical association of individual TCRs with disease status, and machine learning to predict cytomegalovirus infection status. To study patterns of TCR occurrence, a later analysis re-analyzed previously published TCR beta repertoires from around 700 donors and added high-resolution HLA genotyping. Rather than using new phenotypic data, the later analysis identified candidate immune exposures from TCR beta sequences and from how often those sequences occurred across donors. An earlier analysis of several hundred of the donors applied high-throughput TCR beta sequencing to assess whether each TCR beta V gene segment acted as functional or pseudogenic. Donor age, sex, ethnicity and CMV serostatus were collected together with the repertoire data. A later genetic analysis took genome-wide SNP genotypes for about three fifths of the 666 donors and used that subset as a discovery cohort. All discovery cohort repertoires had been generated using a single sequencing platform. Class I and class II HLA loci were covered by the typing at four-digit resolution. The number of donors typed differed by locus, with roughly 620-630 for A, B, C, DRB1 and DQB1, 522 for DQA1, over 600 for DPA1, and around 430 for DPB1. Roughly 5 DR-DQ haplotypes were handled as single units for association and clustering because linkage in the cohort was strong. Across approximately 400 genotyped donors of the cohort, an average of roughly 250,000 unique TCR beta nucleotide sequences per donor were sequenced, and roughly 20% of those sequences were non-productive.

The cohort was made up of approximately 700 healthy bone marrow donors. Cohort members were all nominally healthy when sampled, although unrecorded immune exposures were likely present. The donor tested CMV seropositive and was one of the 289 seropositive cohort members. A peripheral blood sample was collected from each donor, and TCR beta sequencing was performed on peripheral blood mononuclear cells. Genomic DNA extraction from the blood cell samples was performed with the Qiagen DNeasy Blood Extraction Kit. The library was produced with the immunoSEQ multiplex PCR assay. For the multiplex PCR, a mixture combining 60 forward primers for TCR Vbeta segments and 13 reverse primers for TCR Jbeta segments was used. A multiplex PCR assay on genomic DNA amplified the CDR3 region of rearranged TCR beta genes. The Illumina HiSeq System was used to sequence the amplified TCR beta libraries as 87-base-pair reads. Under the source paper's analysis protocol: A later analysis tallied about 77 million unique TCR beta chains across the 666 repertoires, and about 10 million of those chains were shared by two or more donors. Raw reads were error-corrected and collapsed into unique sequences by a nearest-neighbor algorithm in which closely related sequences were merged to remove PCR and sequencing errors. Alignment of CDR3 sequences to IMGT reference sequences was used to assign V, D and J gene segments. For a sequence to be retained, a match of at least six nucleotides to both a V gene segment and a J gene segment was required. Rearrangements were called productive when the CDR3 lacked stop codons and stayed in frame with V and J; all others were non-productive. CDR3 was defined by IMGT convention, running from the second conserved V-encoded cysteine to the conserved J-encoded phenylalanine. The earlier analysis of 587 of the donors excluded any sequence lacking an unambiguous match to a single V gene segment. An earlier analysis of roughly 590 of the donors called V segments functional above 56.7% productive rearrangements and segregating when the between-donor standard deviation exceeded 5%. A statistical classification framework was built to diagnose cytomegalovirus status from the catalog of TCR beta chain sequences. V and J gene assignment, in a later analysis, came from comparing TCR nucleotide sequences with IMGT/GENE-DB human TR gene sequences. A later analysis assigned CDR3 sequences and most-parsimonious VDJ recombination scenarios with the TCRdist pipeline. In a later analysis, each TCR beta chain was defined by its CDR3 amino acid sequence together with its V-gene family, and reads lacking a unique V-gene family were excluded. A later analysis removed nearly 600 highly shared, low-generation-probability nucleotide sequences to deal with suspected cross-contamination and a sequencing artifact. In a later analysis, a clonal expansion index was calculated for each public chain from normalized within-repertoire ranks of inferred template counts. In a later analysis, generation probabilities were computed using a VDJ recombination model fitted to out-of-frame rearrangements, and the results were checked against IGoR. In a later analysis, TCR-TCR, TCR-HLA and TCR-CMV co-occurrence was scored with hypergeometric tests, and a repertoire-size bias correction was applied to TCR pairs. False discovery rates were estimated in a later analysis by permuting HLA or CMV assignments 20 times. In a later analysis, co-occurring TCRs were grouped using DBSCAN, with TCRdist sequence similarity added in when clustering inside HLA-allele-positive subsets. Repertoires with fewer than 30,000 or more than 120,000 public chains were left out of co-occurrence clustering, as were about 5 repertoires with anomalous nucleotide sharing. TCRdb took this table from immuneACCESS and kept in-frame rearrangements with V and J called. Such tables lack part of the clones; where checked against another copy, unresolved V genes explain under half of the gap, and the rest is unexplained. V and J calls and clone size are those listed in that table; D and trimming were worked out from the DNA. The sample table records approximately 150,000 clones; 75% of these occur just once. The ten largest clonotypes hold approximately 10% of the sample.

Including the terminal cysteine and phenylalanine, the CDR3 comprises 16 residues. Only the CDR3 part of the read is kept: 48 bases, read in frame from the first base. Trimmed from V: 0 bases; trimmed from J: 7 bases; junction bases lacking a gene match: 4. As encoded in the germline V gene, CDR1 is MNHEY while CDR2 is SVGAGI. With respect to this clone: Its target antigen remains unknown. Per-base quality was not reported, and no clone a single base away is much larger than it.

Overall study results and their limits: In a later genetic analysis, a missense DCLRE1C variant was associated with V-gene and J-gene trimming of TCR beta chains, and the association was replicated in an independent cohort. In this cohort, only TCR beta chains were sequenced, and detectable features were limited by the absence of alpha or paired-chain data. A later genetic analysis reported fewer N-insertions in productive TCRs among donors in an Asian-associated ancestry cluster than the roughly 620-donor mean. An earlier analysis of approximately 600 of the donors showed that most TCR beta V segments appeared in productive rearrangements either about 90% or about 30% of the time, which broadly matched IMGT annotations. Immune exposure information for the cohort was limited to CMV serostatus. Specific HLA alleles were associated with about 17,000 TCR beta sequences at a false discovery rate of 0.05 in a later analysis. While some public TCRs were present in many individuals, most TCR sequences turned up only very rarely across donors. A later analysis found that most CMV-associated TCR beta chains appeared HLA-restricted, with HLA associations seemingly driven largely by CMV exposure. Roughly uniform sequencing depth across donors was assumed in presence/absence analyses, although this assumption may not hold. According to a later analysis, parvovirus B19, influenza, CMV and Epstein-Barr virus appeared linked to several top co-occurrence clusters. Because HLA typing was unavailable for some donors at each locus, only the typed subset was used in association tests. Because counts were too low, about 15 rarely observed V segments, including chromosome 9 orphons, were left out of the earlier analysis of over 550 of the donors. A cluster of highly shared sequence variants was judged likely to be a technical artifact of the sequencing pipeline. In a later analysis, HLA-associated TCR beta chains were found to be more clonally expanded and to have lower generation probabilities than equally common non-associated chains. The authors suggested that the approach could potentially be generalized to other disease states and immunological phenotypes. In vitro tests confirmed that a few of the cytomegalovirus-associated TCR beta chains recognize cytomegalovirus antigens. Some IMGT-functional V segments, including TRBV6-2 and TRBV6-3, could not be told apart with the 87-base-pair reads, so those segments were excluded. The classifier was reported to diagnose cytomegalovirus status with high specificity and sensitivity in both the original and validation cohorts. Correlated functional status among segregating V segments might be attributable to linkage disequilibrium, but an unknown experimental factor could not be ruled out. The study listed 150 to 200 TCR beta chains as associated with cytomegalovirus. In a later analysis, the rate of TCR association differed among HLA loci, with DRB1 alleles having the most associated TCRs and HLA-C alleles having the fewest. A further reported finding was that TCR beta sequences accurately predicted the HLA-A and HLA-B alleles for most subjects in the first cohort. Strong co-occurrence of HLA alleles, especially DR and DQ, made assigning TCR associations to individual alleles difficult.

The receptor was isolated from a young man in good health and CMV-seropositive. This receptor chain uses TRBV6-5 and TRBJ2-1, and 12 junctional nucleotides match TRBD2. Specimen: PBMCs. For the CDR3, the sequence is CASSYSTSGSGNEQFF. The sequenced DNA is TGTGCCAGCAGTTACTCGACTAGCGGGAGTGGAAATGAGCAGTTCTTC.